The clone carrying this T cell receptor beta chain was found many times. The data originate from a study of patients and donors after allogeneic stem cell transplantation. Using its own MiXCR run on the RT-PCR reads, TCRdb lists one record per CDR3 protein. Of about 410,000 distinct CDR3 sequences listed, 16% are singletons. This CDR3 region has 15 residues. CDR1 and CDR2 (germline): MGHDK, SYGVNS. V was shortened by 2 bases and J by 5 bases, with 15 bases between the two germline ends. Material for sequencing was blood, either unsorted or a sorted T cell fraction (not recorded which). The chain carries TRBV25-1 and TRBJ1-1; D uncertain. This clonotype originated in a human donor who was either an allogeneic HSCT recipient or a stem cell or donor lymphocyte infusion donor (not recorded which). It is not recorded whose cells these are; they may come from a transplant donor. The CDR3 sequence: CASSENRAVGTEAFF. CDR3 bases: TGTGCCAGCAGTGAAAATAGGGCAGTGGGGACTGAAGCTTTCTTT.